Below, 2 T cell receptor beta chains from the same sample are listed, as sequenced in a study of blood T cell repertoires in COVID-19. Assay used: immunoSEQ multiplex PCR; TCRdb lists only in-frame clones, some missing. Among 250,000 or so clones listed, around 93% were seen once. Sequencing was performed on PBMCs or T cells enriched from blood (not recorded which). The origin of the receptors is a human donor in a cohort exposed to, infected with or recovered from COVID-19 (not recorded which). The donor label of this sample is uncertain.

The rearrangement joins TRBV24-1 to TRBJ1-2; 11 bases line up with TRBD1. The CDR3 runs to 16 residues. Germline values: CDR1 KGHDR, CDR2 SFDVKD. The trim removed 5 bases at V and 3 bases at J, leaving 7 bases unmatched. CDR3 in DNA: TGTGCCACCAGTGGCATCAGGACAGGGGGCGACTATGGCTACACCTTC. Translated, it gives CATSGIRTGGDYGYTF.

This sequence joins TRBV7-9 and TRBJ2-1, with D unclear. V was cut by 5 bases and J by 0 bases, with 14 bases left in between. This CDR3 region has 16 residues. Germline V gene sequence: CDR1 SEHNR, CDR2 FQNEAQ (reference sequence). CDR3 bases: TGTGCCAGCAGCCCAATACGCGGATTCTCCTACAATGAGCAGTTCTTC. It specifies CASSPIRGFSYNEQFF. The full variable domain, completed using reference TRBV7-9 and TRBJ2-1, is DTGVSQNPRHKITKRGQNVTFRCDPISEHNRLYWYRQTLGQGPEFLTYFQNEAQLEKSRLLSDRFSAERPKGSFSTLEIQRTEQGDSAMYLCASSPIRGFSYNEQFFGPGTRLTVL.